This T cell receptor beta chain was recovered during a study of blood T cell repertoires in COVID-19. Overall study context: Spain, Italy and the United States supplied samples that represented acute and convalescent COVID-19. T cells, B-cell-depleted T cells, or PBMCs supplied cDNA or gDNA.

In the original workflow: Reference gene primer amplification gave nucleated cell count estimates. Using immunoSEQ multiplex PCR, the repertoire was profiled, and TCRdb retains in-frame clones only, with some absent. That table supplies the V and J calls and clone size; D and trimming were determined from the DNA. The sample contains 250,000 to 300,000 clones, about four fifths of which appear only once. Germline loops: CDR1 MNHNY, CDR2 SVGAGI (reference sequence). V was pared by 0 bases and J by 5 bases, with 3 bases of the junction left unmatched. The CDR3 has 15 residues. Sequencing was carried out using peripheral blood. This clonotype was obtained from an older woman with active or convalescent COVID-19. The chain joins TRBV6-6 to TRBJ1-4; the match to TRBD1 covers 7 bases. CDR3 amino acids: CASSYSKQGNEKLFF. DNA of the CDR3: TGTGCCAGCAGTTACTCGAAACAGGGGAATGAAAAACTGTTTTTT.